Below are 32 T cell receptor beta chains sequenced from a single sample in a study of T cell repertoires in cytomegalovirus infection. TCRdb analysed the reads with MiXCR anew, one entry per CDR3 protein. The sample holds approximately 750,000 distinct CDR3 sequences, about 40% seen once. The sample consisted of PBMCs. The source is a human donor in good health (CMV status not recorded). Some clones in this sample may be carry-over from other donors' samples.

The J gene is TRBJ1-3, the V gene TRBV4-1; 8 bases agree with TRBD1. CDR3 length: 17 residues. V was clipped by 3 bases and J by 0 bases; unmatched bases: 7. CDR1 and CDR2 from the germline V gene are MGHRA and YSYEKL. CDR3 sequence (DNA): TGCGCCAGCAGCCAGCCCGCGGGACAGGTCTCTGGAAACACCATATATTTT. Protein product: CASSQPAGQVSGNTIYF.

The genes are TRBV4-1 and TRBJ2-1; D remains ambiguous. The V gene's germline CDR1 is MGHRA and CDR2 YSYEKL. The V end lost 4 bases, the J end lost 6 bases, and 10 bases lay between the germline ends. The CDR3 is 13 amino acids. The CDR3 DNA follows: TGCGCCAGCAGCCCCCTCCGTGGCAATGAGCAGTTCTTC. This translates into CASSPLRGNEQFF.

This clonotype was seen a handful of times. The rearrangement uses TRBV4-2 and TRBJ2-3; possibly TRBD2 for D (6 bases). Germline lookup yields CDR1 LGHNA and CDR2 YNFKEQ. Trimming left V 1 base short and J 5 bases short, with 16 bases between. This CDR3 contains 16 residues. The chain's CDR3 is CASSQGLTGREDTQYF. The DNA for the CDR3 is TGTGCCAGCAGCCAAGGCTTGACCGGGAGAGAAGATACGCAGTATTTT.

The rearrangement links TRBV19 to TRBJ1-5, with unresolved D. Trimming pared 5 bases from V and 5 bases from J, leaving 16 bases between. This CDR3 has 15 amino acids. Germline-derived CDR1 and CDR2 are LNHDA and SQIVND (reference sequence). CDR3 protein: CASSAIPAGYQPQHF. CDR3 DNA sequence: TGTGCCAGTAGTGCCATCCCCGCGGGGTATCAGCCCCAGCATTTT.

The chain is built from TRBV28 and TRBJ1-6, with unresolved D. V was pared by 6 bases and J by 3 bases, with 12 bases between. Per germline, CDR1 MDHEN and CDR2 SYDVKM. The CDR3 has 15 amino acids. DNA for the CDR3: TGTGCCAGCAGGCCGATTCAGAACTATAATTCACCCCTCCACTTT. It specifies CASRPIQNYNSPLHF.

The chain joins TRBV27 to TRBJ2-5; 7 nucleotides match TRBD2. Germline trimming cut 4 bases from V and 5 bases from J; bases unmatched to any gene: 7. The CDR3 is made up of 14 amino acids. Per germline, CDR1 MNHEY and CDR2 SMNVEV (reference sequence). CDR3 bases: TGTGCCAGCAGTTCCCTGGCGGGAGAGGAGACCCAGTACTTC. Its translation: CASSSLAGEETQYF.

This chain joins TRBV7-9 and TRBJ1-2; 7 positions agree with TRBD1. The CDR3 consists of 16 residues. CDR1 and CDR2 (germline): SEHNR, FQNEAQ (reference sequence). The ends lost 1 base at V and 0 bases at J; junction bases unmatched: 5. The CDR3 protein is CASSLGRDSANYGYTF. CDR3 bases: TGTGCCAGCAGCTTAGGGCGGGACAGTGCTAACTATGGCTACACCTTC.

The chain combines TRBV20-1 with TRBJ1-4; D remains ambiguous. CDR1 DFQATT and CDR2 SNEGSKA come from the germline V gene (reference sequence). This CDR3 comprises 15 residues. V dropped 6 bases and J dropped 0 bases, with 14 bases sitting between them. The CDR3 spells CSAPEAIATNEKLFF. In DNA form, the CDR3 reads TGCAGTGCACCGGAGGCAATCGCAACTAATGAAAAACTGTTTTTT.

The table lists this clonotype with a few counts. The CDR3 coding sequence is TGTGCCAGCTCTACAAGACTGGGACAGGGGGCTGGGGAGCAGTACTTC. This codes for CASSTRLGQGAGEQYF. The rearrangement links TRBV12-3 or TRBV12-4 to TRBJ2-7, with 12 bases matching TRBD1. The CDR3 consists of 16 residues. V gave up 8 bases and J gave up 7 bases; unmatched junction bases: 15.

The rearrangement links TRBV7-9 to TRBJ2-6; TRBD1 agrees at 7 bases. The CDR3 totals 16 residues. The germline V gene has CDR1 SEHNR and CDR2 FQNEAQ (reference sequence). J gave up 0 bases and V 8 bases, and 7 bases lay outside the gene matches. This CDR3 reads CASGAYRGSGANVLTF. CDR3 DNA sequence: TGTGCCAGCGGGGCTTACAGGGGCTCTGGGGCCAACGTCCTGACTTTC.

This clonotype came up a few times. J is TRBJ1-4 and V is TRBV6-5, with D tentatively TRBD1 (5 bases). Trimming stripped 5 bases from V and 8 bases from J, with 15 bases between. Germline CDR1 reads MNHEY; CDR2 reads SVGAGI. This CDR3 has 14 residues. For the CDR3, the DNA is TGTGCCAGCAGTCCCCGGGACTTGGGAGAAAAACTGTTTTTT. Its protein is CASSPRDLGEKLFF.

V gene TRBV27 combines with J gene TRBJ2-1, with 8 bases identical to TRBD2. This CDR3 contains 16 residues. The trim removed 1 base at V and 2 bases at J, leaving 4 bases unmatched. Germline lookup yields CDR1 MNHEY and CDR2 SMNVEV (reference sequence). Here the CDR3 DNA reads TGTGCCAGCAGTTTATTGCGGGAGGCCACCTACAATGAGCAGTTCTTC. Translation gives CASSLLREATYNEQFF.

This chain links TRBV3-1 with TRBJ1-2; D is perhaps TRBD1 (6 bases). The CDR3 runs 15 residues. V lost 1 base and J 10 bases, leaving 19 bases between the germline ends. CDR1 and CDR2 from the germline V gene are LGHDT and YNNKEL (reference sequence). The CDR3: CASSQGRGSARVYTF. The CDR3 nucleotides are TGTGCCAGCAGCCAAGGAAGGGGGTCGGCCCGCGTCTACACCTTC.

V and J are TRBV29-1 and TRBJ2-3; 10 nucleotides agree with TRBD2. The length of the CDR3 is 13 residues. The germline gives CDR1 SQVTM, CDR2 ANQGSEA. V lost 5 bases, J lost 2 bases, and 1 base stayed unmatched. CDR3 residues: CSVSGGDTDTQYF. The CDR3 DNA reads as TGCAGCGTTAGCGGGGGGGACACAGATACGCAGTATTTT.

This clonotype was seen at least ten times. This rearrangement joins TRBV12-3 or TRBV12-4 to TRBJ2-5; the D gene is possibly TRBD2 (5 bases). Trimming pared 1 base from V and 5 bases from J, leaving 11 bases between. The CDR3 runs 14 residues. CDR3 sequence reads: CASSLGSLEETQYF. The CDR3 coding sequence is TGTGCCAGCAGTTTAGGTTCACTAGAGGAGACCCAGTACTTC.

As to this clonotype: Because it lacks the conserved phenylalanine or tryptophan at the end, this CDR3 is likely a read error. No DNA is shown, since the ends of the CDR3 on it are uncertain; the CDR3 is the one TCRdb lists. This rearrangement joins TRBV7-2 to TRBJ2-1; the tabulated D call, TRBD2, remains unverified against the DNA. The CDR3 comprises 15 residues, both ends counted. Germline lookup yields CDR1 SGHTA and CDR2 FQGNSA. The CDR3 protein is CASSLVAGDYNEQLL.

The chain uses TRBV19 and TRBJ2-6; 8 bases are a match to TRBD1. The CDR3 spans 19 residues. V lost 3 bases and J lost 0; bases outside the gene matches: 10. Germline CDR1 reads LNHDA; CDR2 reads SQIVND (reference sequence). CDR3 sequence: CASSIAVTGGDSGANVLTF. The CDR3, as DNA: TGTGCCAGTAGTATCGCGGTAACAGGGGGAGACTCTGGGGCCAACGTCCTGACTTTC.

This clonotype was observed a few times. CDR3 nucleotides: TGTGCCAGCAGTTACTGGAACCCTCCCTACGAGCAGTACTTC. Translation gives CASSYWNPPYEQYF. The chain has TRBV6-5 and TRBJ2-7; D is ambiguous. This CDR3 is built from 14 residues. CDR1 and CDR2 from the germline V gene are MNHEY and SVGAGI. Trimming pared 1 base from V and 2 bases from J, leaving 9 bases between.

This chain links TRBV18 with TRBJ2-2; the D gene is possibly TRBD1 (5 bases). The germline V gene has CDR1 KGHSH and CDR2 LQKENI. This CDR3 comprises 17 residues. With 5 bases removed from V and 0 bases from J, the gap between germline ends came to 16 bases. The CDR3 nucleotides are TGTGCCAGCTCATCACAAAGGGGCAGAACGAACACCGGGGAGCTGTTTTTT. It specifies CASSSQRGRTNTGELFF.

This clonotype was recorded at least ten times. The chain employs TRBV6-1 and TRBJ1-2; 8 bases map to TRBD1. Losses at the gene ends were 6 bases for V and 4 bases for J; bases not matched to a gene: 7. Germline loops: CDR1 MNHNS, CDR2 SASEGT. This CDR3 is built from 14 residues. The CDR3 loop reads CASRTMDRVYGYTF. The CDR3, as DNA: TGTGCCAGCAGAACTATGGACAGGGTCTATGGCTACACCTTC.

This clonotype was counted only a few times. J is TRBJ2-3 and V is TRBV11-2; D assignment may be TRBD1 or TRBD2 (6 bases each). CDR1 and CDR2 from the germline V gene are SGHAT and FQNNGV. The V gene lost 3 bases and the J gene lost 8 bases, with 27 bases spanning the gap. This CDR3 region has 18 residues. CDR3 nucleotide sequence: TGTGCCAGCAGCTTTCGGGGGCGAGGTGGGCCGCCCGCCCGTACGCAGTATTTT. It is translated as CASSFRGRGGPPARTQYF.

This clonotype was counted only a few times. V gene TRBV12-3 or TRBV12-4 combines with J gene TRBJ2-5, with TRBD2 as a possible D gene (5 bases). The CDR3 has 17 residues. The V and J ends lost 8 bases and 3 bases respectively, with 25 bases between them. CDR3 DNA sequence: TGTGCCAGCGGACTTAGCGAGGAGTTATTGTTGAAAGAGACCCAGTACTTC. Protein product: CASGLSEELLLKETQYF.

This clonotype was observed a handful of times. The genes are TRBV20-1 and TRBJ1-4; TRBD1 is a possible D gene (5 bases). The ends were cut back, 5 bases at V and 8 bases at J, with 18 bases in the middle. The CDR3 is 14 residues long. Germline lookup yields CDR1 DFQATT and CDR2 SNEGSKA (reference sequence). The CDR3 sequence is CSAHPGPKGEKLFF. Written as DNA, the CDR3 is TGCAGTGCTCATCCGGGACCGAAAGGAGAAAAACTGTTTTTT.

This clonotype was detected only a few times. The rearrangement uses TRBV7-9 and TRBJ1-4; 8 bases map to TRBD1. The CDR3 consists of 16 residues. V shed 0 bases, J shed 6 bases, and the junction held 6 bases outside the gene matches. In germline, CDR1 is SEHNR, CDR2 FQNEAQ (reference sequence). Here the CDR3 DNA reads TGTGCCAGCAGCTTAGCTGTGGGACAGGTATATGAAAAACTGTTTTTT. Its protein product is CASSLAVGQVYEKLFF.

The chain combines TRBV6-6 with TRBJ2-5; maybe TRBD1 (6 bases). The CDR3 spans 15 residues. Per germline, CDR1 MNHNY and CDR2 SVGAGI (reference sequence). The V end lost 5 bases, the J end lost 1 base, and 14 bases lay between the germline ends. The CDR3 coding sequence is TGTGCCAGCAGTCCGCGGACAGTTCTCCAAGAGACCCAGTACTTC. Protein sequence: CASSPRTVLQETQYF.

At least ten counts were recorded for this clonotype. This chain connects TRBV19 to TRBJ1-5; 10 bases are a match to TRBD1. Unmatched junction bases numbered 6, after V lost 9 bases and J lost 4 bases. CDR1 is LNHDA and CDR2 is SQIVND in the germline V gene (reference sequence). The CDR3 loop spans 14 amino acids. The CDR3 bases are TGTGCCAGCAGCATGGGACAGGGGAATCAGCCCCAGCATTTT. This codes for CASSMGQGNQPQHF.

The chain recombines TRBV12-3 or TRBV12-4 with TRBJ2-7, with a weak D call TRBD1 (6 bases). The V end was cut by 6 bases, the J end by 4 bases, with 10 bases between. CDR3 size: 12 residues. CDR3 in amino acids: CASRGRGYEQYF. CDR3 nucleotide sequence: TGTGCCAGCAGAGGTAGGGGGTACGAGCAGTACTTC.

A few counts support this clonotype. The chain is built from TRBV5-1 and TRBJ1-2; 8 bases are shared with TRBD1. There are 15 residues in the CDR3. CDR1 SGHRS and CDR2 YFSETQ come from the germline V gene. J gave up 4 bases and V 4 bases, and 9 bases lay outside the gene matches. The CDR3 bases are TGCGCCAGCAGCATTGGGACAGGTTCTGGCTATGGCTACACCTTC. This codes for CASSIGTGSGYGYTF.

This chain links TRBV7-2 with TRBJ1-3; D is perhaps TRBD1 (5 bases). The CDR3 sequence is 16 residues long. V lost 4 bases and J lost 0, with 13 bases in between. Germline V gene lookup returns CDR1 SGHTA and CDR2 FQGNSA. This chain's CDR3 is CASSSSGHRSGNTIYF. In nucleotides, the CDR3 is TGTGCCAGCAGCTCTTCGGGGCATCGCTCTGGAAACACCATATATTTT. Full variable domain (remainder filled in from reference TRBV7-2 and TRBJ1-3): GAGVSQSPSNKVTEKGKDVELRCDPISGHTALYWYRQSLGQGLEFLIYFQGNSAPDKSGLPSDRFSAERTGGSVSTLTIQRTQQEDSAVYLCASSSSGHRSGNTIYFGEGSWLTVV.

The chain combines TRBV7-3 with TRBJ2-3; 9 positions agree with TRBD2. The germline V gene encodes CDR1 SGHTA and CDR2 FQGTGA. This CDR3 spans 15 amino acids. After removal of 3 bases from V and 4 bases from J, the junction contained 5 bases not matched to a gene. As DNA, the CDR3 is TGTGCCAGCAGCTTCAGAGCGGGGGGCGCAGATACGCAGTATTTT. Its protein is CASSFRAGGADTQYF.

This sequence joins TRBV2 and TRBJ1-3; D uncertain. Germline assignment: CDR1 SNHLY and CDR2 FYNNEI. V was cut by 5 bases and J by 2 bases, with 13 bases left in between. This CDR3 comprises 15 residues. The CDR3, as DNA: TGTGCCAGCAGTCCTGGCCCCGGTACTGGAAACACCATATATTTT. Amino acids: CASSPGPGTGNTIYF.

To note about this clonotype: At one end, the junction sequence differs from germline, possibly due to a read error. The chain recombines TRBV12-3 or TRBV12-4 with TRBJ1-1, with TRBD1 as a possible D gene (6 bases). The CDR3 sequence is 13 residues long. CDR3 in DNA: TGTGCCAGAAGTTCCCGAGGGGGAACTGAATCTTTCTTT. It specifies CARSSRGGTESFF.